Listed below are T cell receptor beta chains from one sample, sequenced in a study of T cell responses to AZD1222 COVID-19 vaccine. Produced via immunoSEQ multiplex PCR; TCRdb's table is partial and in-frame only. Seen here are some 150,000 clones, 92% observed once, and the top ten hold less than 4.5%. The sample was peripheral blood, taken on day 0 of MenACWY control vaccination. The receptors come from an adult in good health. Each CDR3 is given with its conserved first and last residue. Fields, in order: J gene, V gene, clone size, D gene, CDR3 DNA, CDR3 protein. The D gene is left open where the match is weak. Clone size, where shown, is once, few, many, or a class for clones that have expanded.

TRBJ2-2	TRBV6-5	.	.	TGTGCCAGCAAGCGGACAGCTAACACCGGGGAGCTGTTTTTT	CASKRTANTGELFF
TRBJ1-6	TRBV11-2	.	.	TGTGCCAGCAGCTTAGATCTCTGGGGTTCTGATCCATTAAATTCACCCCTCCACTTT	CASSLDLWGSDPLNSPLHF
TRBJ1-1	TRBV11-1	.	.	TGTGCCAGCAGTTCCCGGAACACTGAAGCTTTCTTT	CASSSRNTEAFF
TRBJ2-2	TRBV19	.	TRBD1	TGTGCCTCTTGGGGGGACAGGGCCGGGGAGCTGTTTTTT	CASWGDRAGELFF
TRBJ1-2	TRBV6-4	.	.	TGTGCCAGCGGGGGGCCCTATGGCTACACCTTC	CASGGPYGYTF
TRBJ2-7	TRBV11-3	.	.	TGTGCCAGCAGCCAAACCCACGAGCAGTACTTC	CASSQTHEQYF
TRBJ1-2	TRBV6-6	.	.	TGTGCCAGCAGTCAGGTGTCGCGGAACTATGGCTACACCTTC	CASSQVSRNYGYTF
TRBJ1-4	TRBV7-8	.	.	TGTGCCAGCAGTCCCCGGGGACGGGGAGGAGGTGGAGAAAAACTGTTTTTT	CASSPRGRGGGGEKLFF
TRBJ1-4	TRBV9	once	.	TGTGCCAGCAGCGTAGAAGGGGCCGGGGGCCGTGAAAAACTGTTTTTT	CASSVEGAGGREKLFF
TRBJ1-2	TRBV19	.	.	TGTGCCAGTAGTATCCCAGGGAGGTATGGCTACACCTTC	CASSIPGRYGYTF
TRBJ2-7	TRBV25-1	.	.	TGTGCCAGCAGTGAGGCCGCCACTTCGTACGAGCAGTACTTC	CASSEAATSYEQYF
TRBJ1-2	TRBV7-2	.	TRBD1	TGTGCCAGCAGCCCCCGACAGGGGGCAGTGGGCTACACCTTC	CASSPRQGAVGYTF
TRBJ2-5	TRBV6-5	once	.	TGTGCCAGCAGCGCCGGACAGAACCAAGAGACCCAGTACTTC	CASSAGQNQETQYF
TRBJ1-1	TRBV28	.	.	TGTGCCAGCAGTTTAGGTACAGCTTTCTTT	CASSLGTAFF
TRBJ1-1	TRBV24-1	.	.	TGTGCCACCAGTGACCCGGGACGTACTGAAGCTTTCTTT	CATSDPGRTEAFF
TRBJ1-1	TRBV11-3	few	.	TGTGCCACCAGACAGTCCCAGAACACTGAAGCTTTCTTT	CATRQSQNTEAFF
TRBJ2-1	TRBV21-1	.	.	TGTGCCAGCAGCAAAGAAGCGCATACCGAGGGAGCACCCTACAATGAGCAGTTCTTC	CASSKEAHTEGAPYNEQFF
TRBJ1-6	TRBV19	.	.	TGTGCCAGTAGTATATCCCACCCCCCCGCCGAAGCACCCCTCCACTTT	CASSISHPPAEAPLHF
TRBJ2-7	TRBV4-1	.	TRBD2	TGCGCCAGCAGCCCCCACGGGAGGGACGAGCAGTACTTC	CASSPHGRDEQYF
TRBJ2-4	TRBV12-3/TRBV12-4	.	.	TGTGCCAGCAGTTTAGTAGGAGGCATTCAGTACTTC	CASSLVGGIQYF
TRBJ2-7	TRBV19	.	TRBD1	TGTGCCAGTAGTCCTCAGGGATGGGACAGCCTTTCCTACGAGCAGTACTTC	CASSPQGWDSLSYEQYF
TRBJ2-7	TRBV5-8	.	TRBD1	TGTGCCAGCAGCTTGGGGGGGACAGGGGAACAACAGTACTTC	CASSLGGTGEQQYF
TRBJ2-1	TRBV24-1	.	TRBD2	TGTGCCACCAGTGACCGGGGGACTAGCGGGAGTTTAAATGAGCAGTTCTTC	CATSDRGTSGSLNEQFF
TRBJ1-3	TRBV5-1	.	.	TGCGCCAGCAGCCCCTCACAGGGTGCGCACTCTGGAAACACCATATATTTT	CASSPSQGAHSGNTIYF
TRBJ2-7	TRBV5-6	.	.	TGTGCCAGCAGCTTGGGTTCGCGGATGAGCTCCTACGAGCAGTACTTC	CASSLGSRMSSYEQYF
TRBJ1-2	TRBV11-3	.	.	TGTGCCAGCAGCTTAGTTGGGCGGAGGGGCTACACCTTC	CASSLVGRRGYTF
TRBJ2-5	TRBV18	.	.	TGTGCCAGCTCACCCGTAAGGGAGACCCAGTACTTC	CASSPVRETQYF
TRBJ1-1	TRBV19	.	.	TGTGCCAGTAGCCTAAATCGGGGGACTGAAGCTTTCTTT	CASSLNRGTEAFF
TRBJ2-3	TRBV6-1	once	TRBD2	TGTGCCAGCAGTGCGGAGGCGGGAGACCCCACAGATACGCAGTATTTT	CASSAEAGDPTDTQYF
TRBJ1-4	TRBV29-1	.	.	TGCAGCGCGCCTGATCCTAATGAAAAACTGTTTTTT	CSAPDPNEKLFF
TRBJ1-1	TRBV4-3	.	TRBD1	TGCGCCAGCAGCCAAGTAACAGGGGGGAACACTGAAGCTTTCTTT	CASSQVTGGNTEAFF
TRBJ1-6	TRBV5-4	.	TRBD1	TGTGCCAGCAGCCCTACAGGGGGGAGTAATTCACCCCTCCACTTT	CASSPTGGSNSPLHF
TRBJ1-6	TRBV27	.	.	TGTGCCAGCAGTTTTTGGGAAAGGAGCTCCTATAATTCACCCCTCCACTTT	CASSFWERSSYNSPLHF
TRBJ1-2	TRBV7-9	.	.	TGTGCCAGCAGCTTTAGTGCAGGCAACGACTATGGCTACACCTTC	CASSFSAGNDYGYTF
TRBJ1-4	TRBV9	.	TRBD1	TGTGCCAGCAGCGCACAGGGGTCAACTAATGAAAAACTGTTTTTT	CASSAQGSTNEKLFF
TRBJ2-5	TRBV7-9	.	.	TGTGCCAGCAGCTCAACTAGAGCAGAGACCCAGTACTTC	CASSSTRAETQYF
TRBJ2-1	TRBV5-6	.	.	TGTGCCAGCAGCCCCGTGGGGACGGTTAATGAGCAGTTCTTC	CASSPVGTVNEQFF
TRBJ2-1	TRBV28	.	.	TGTGCCAGCAGTCGCGATTCGGGGTCCTACAATGAGCAGTTCTTC	CASSRDSGSYNEQFF
TRBJ2-1	TRBV7-2	.	TRBD2	TGTGCCAGCAGCCTAGCGACTAGCGCCCCTGAGCAGTTCTTC	CASSLATSAPEQFF
TRBJ1-1	TRBV29-1	once	.	TGCAGCGTTCGCTTATACGATAACACCGACACTGAAGCTTTCTTT	CSVRLYDNTDTEAFF